Below, one TCR beta chain is given with its context. What it recognizes is unknown. Trimming cost V 6 bases and J 3 bases; bases outside gene matches: 4. This CDR3 has 13 residues. CDR1 and CDR2 from the germline V gene are MNHNS and SASEGT. The PCR was carried out with 60 Vbeta primers and 13 Jbeta primers. The repertoire was sequenced with immunoSEQ multiplex PCR; TCRdb's copy has only in-frame clones and lacks some. The sample yields some 120,000 clones, roughly two thirds seen once. This sample was included in a study of cytomegalovirus exposure and HLA in healthy donors. The wider study: Approximately 200 million T cells yielded 117 million unique TCR beta sequences in earlier analysis. Study-level findings and limits: The productive fraction for most TCR beta V segments was about 87% or about 30% in an earlier analysis. What a later analysis showed was that several of the most significant clusters appeared linked to common viral pathogens. Exclusion applied to some V segments, including TRBV6-2 and TRBV6-3, as they were indistinguishable.

The rearrangement links TRBV6-1 to TRBJ2-5; 7 nucleotides line up with TRBD1. This TCR derives from a man in his thirties or forties in good health and CMV-seropositive. Specimen: PBMCs. The DNA of the CDR3 is TGTGCCAGCAGACCCGGGACAGAAGAGACCCAGTACTTC. It is translated as CASRPGTEETQYF.